A single sample is the source of the 28 T cell receptor beta chains below, sequenced in a study of monozygotic twins with inflammatory bowel disease. TCRdb re-called the 5' RACE reads and shows each CDR3 protein once, DNA omitted. The specimen's table records approximately 150,000 distinct CDR3 sequences. Material: blood. Every receptor here comes from a human donor with ulcerative colitis or Crohn's disease, or a healthy co-twin of an affected twin (not recorded which).

This chain links TRBV20-1 with TRBJ2-1; checking the TCRdb D call of TRBD1 is not possible without DNA. Per germline, CDR1 DFQATT and CDR2 SNEGSKA (reference sequence). The CDR3 runs 16 residues. CDR3 region: CSARVGGGSSYNEQFF.

The gene calls are TRBV30 and TRBJ2-5; TCRdb lists TRBD1, though no DNA is available to test this call. The CDR3 contains 15 residues. Germline CDR1 and CDR2: GTSNPN and SVGIG (reference sequence). CDR3 loop: CAWKPPGIPVETQYF.

This chain links TRBV20-1 with TRBJ2-3; TCRdb proposes TRBD1, but this gene call is untestable without DNA. CDR1 is DFQATT, CDR2 SNEGSKA, per germline (reference sequence). The CDR3 is 14 residues long. CDR3 region: CSPRKQGSTDTQYF.

The V gene is TRBV27, the J gene TRBJ2-7; TCRdb proposes TRBD1, but this gene call is untestable without DNA. The CDR3 totals 15 residues. Germline V CDR1 and CDR2: MNHEY, SMNVEV (reference sequence). The CDR3: CASSLKGTDLYEQYF.

The chain carries TRBV6-2 or TRBV6-3 and TRBJ1-2; the D call from TCRdb, TRBD1, cannot be confirmed without DNA. Germline-derived CDR1 and CDR2 are MNHEY and SVGEGT. The CDR3 loop spans 13 amino acids. CDR3 region: CASSFLRDYGYTF.

This chain joins TRBV10-3 and TRBJ1-1; TCRdb indicates TRBD1, and absent DNA this call remains unverified. This CDR3 spans 15 amino acids. CDR1 and CDR2 from the germline V gene are ENHRY and SYGVKD. The CDR3 sequence: CAIRGTTGLNTEAFF.

V gene TRBV18 combines with J gene TRBJ1-1; the TRBD1 assignment by TCRdb is unverifiable without DNA. Germline assignment: CDR1 KGHSH and CDR2 LQKENI. This CDR3 spans 15 amino acids. Here the CDR3 reads CASSLSDRANTEAFF.

This chain links TRBV19 with TRBJ2-7; TCRdb picks TRBD2, but there is no DNA to check that call. The V gene's germline CDR1 is LNHDA and CDR2 SQIVND (reference sequence). The CDR3 loop spans 15 amino acids. CDR3 loop: CASSTPETGTREQYF.

This rearrangement joins TRBV2 to TRBJ2-3; TCRdb outputs TRBD1, but without DNA this stays unchecked. The CDR3 length is 18 residues. CDR1 is SNHLY and CDR2 is FYNNEI in the germline V gene. The chain's CDR3 is CATIPLWPIPDSTDTQYF.

J is TRBJ2-5 and V is TRBV7-9; TCRdb's D call, TRBD1, is unchecked because there is no DNA. This CDR3 has 13 amino acids. CDR1 and CDR2 (germline): SEHNR, FQNEAQ (reference sequence). CDR3 protein: CASSLEGKETQYF.

The CDR3: CASSLVASSYEQYF. The V call is TRBV7-9, the J call TRBJ2-7; TCRdb proposes TRBD2, but this gene call is untestable without DNA. CDR1 is SEHNR and CDR2 is FQNEAQ in the germline V gene (reference sequence). The CDR3 has 14 residues.

The V gene is TRBV5-1, the J gene TRBJ2-7; lacking DNA, the TRBD1 call made by TCRdb goes unchecked. Germline loops: CDR1 SGHRS, CDR2 YFSETQ. CDR3 size: 15 residues. CDR3 amino acids: CASSSGAGGRGEQYF.

The chain couples TRBV20-1 to TRBJ1-3; the TRBD1 assignment by TCRdb is unverifiable without DNA. Germline CDR1 and CDR2: DFQATT and SNEGSKA (reference sequence). The CDR3 totals 15 residues. The CDR3 sequence: CSARRRGYSGNTIYF.

The V and J genes are TRBV7-9 and TRBJ2-5; the TCRdb call, TRBD1, lacks DNA for checking. CDR3 length: 15 amino acids. CDR1 SEHNR and CDR2 FQNEAQ come from the germline V gene (reference sequence). This chain's CDR3 is CASSSQQGRGETQYF.

V is TRBV6-2 or TRBV6-3 and J is TRBJ1-4; the D gene TCRdb calls, TRBD1, cannot be checked with no DNA. Germline CDR1 MNHEY, CDR2 SVGEGT. This CDR3 region has 13 residues. CDR3: CASSYGPGTELFF.

V usage is TRBV24-1 and J usage is TRBJ2-1; TCRdb gives TRBD2 as the D gene, but with no DNA this cannot be confirmed. Germline V gene sequence: CDR1 KGHDR, CDR2 SFDVKD. The CDR3 has 19 residues. The CDR3 spells CATSDSRTSGGAINNEQFF.

The CDR3: CASSLGIRDNSPLHF. The chain links TRBV5-4 to TRBJ1-6. Germline V lookup: CDR1 SGHNT, CDR2 YYREEE (reference sequence). This CDR3 is 15 amino acids long.

J is TRBJ2-3 and V is TRBV10-3; TCRdb calls TRBD2, which cannot be checked without DNA. The CDR3 is made up of 14 amino acids. Per the germline V gene, CDR1 is ENHRY and CDR2 is SYGVKD. CDR3 sequence reads: CATGLAANTDTQYF.

This chain links TRBV7-8 with TRBJ2-2; TCRdb proposes TRBD2, but this gene call is untestable without DNA. Germline V gene data show CDR1 as SGHVS and CDR2 as FQNEAQ. The CDR3 has 16 residues. This CDR3 reads CASSLAAAGDTGELFF.

The chain combines TRBV6-5 with TRBJ2-7. The CDR3 has 15 amino acids. Germline V gene lookup returns CDR1 MNHEY and CDR2 SVGAGI. Here the CDR3 reads CASSYSAGSPYEQYF.

The chain uses TRBV7-2 and TRBJ2-7. The CDR3 runs 14 residues. Germline assignment: CDR1 SGHTA and CDR2 FQGNSA. CDR3 region: CAGSKQKSAYEQYF. Variable domain in full (rest from reference TRBV7-2 and TRBJ2-7): GAGVSQSPSNKVTEKGKDVELRCDPISGHTALYWYRQSLGQGLEFLIYFQGNSAPDKSGLPSDRFSAERTGGSVSTLTIQRTQQEDSAVYLCAGSKQKSAYEQYFGPGTRLTVT.

The J gene is TRBJ1-5, the V gene TRBV24-1. The CDR3 totals 13 residues. Germline V gene sequence: CDR1 KGHDR, CDR2 SFDVKD. CDR3 protein: CATSLGFNQPQHF.

The chain is built from TRBV20-1 and TRBJ2-2. The germline V gene encodes CDR1 DFQATT and CDR2 SNEGSKA (reference sequence). The CDR3 totals 16 residues. The CDR3: CSAHNFLMRSTGELFF.

The rearrangement joins TRBV5-1 to TRBJ2-3; TCRdb selects TRBD2, and the lack of DNA leaves this call unchecked. The length of the CDR3 is 17 residues. Germline V CDR1 and CDR2: SGHRS, YFSETQ. The chain's CDR3 is CASSLSSSGGGTDTQYF.

The V and J genes are TRBV6-2 or TRBV6-3 and TRBJ1-1. The germline V gene encodes CDR1 MNHEY and CDR2 SVGEGT. The CDR3 totals 16 residues. Here the CDR3 reads CASSTWTGFMNTEAFF.

The chain employs TRBV20-1 and TRBJ2-7; TCRdb proposes TRBD2, but this gene call is untestable without DNA. CDR1 is DFQATT and CDR2 is SNEGSKA in the germline V gene (reference sequence). The CDR3 is made up of 14 amino acids. The CDR3 reads CSAARGGTSYEQYF.

V is TRBV5-1 and J is TRBJ2-1; TCRdb designates TRBD1, a call that cannot be tested without DNA. Germline-derived CDR1 and CDR2 are SGHRS and YFSETQ. The CDR3 extends over 16 amino acids. The CDR3 here is CASSPVGVSSYNEQFF.

CDR3 loop: CASTFEDRVDYTF. The rearrangement joins TRBV19 to TRBJ1-2; TCRdb selects TRBD1, and the lack of DNA leaves this call unchecked. This CDR3 has 13 residues. CDR1 is LNHDA, CDR2 SQIVND, per germline (reference sequence).